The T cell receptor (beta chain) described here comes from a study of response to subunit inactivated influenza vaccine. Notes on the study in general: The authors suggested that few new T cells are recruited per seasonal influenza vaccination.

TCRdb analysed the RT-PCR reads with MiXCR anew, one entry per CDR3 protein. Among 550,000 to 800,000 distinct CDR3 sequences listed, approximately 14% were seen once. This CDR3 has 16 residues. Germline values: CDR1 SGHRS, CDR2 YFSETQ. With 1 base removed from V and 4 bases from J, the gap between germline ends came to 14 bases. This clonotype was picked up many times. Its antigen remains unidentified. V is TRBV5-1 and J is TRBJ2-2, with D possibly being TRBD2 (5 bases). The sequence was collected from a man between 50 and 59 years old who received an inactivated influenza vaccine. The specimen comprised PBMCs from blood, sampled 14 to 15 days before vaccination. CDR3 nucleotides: TGCGCCAGCAGCTTGAAGGGAACTGCGGGCACCGGGGAGCTGTTTTTT. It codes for CASSLKGTAGTGELFF.